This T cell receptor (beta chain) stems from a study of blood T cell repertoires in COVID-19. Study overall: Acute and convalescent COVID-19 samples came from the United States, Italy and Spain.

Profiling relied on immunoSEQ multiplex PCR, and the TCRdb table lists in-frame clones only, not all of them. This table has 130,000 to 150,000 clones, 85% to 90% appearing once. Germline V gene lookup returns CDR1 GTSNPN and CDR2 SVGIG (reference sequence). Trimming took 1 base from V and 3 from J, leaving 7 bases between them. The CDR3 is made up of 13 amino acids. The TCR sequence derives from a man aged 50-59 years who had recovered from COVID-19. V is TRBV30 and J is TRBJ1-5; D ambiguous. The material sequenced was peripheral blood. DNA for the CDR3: TGTGCCTGGAGTGGCCCAGACAATCAGCCCCAGCATTTT. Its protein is CAWSGPDNQPQHF.